Reported below is one T cell receptor beta chain. Trimming removed 5 bases from V and 2 bases from J; junction bases left unmatched: 7. There are 15 residues in the CDR3. Germline V gene data show CDR1 as KGHSH and CDR2 as LQKENI. The sample is drawn from a study of regulatory dendritic cells for organ transplantation. TCRdb's copy holds only in-frame clones and misses some; the assay was immunoSEQ multiplex PCR. In the table there are some 29,000 clones, about four fifths of which are singletons. This TCR was sampled from a human donor in good health. Sequenced input: naive CD4+ T cells from blood. Sample subset: CD45RA+ naive T cells. This chain connects TRBV18 to TRBJ2-5, with 8 bases fitting TRBD1. The CDR3 protein is CASSSSYRGQETQYF. CDR3 sequence (DNA): TGTGCCAGCTCATCATCGTACAGGGGGCAAGAGACCCAGTACTTC.